This TCR beta chain was found in a study of graft-versus-host responses after intestinal transplantation. Study-level findings and limits: When patients had graft-donor T cell macrochimerism, their allografts held high graft-versus-host to host-versus-graft clonal ratios.

CDR3 length equals 13 residues. Germline V gene lookup returns CDR1 ENHRY and CDR2 SYGVKD. Trimming at V came to 7 bases and at J to 6 bases, leaving 6 bases not matched to a gene. Concerning this clone: Its cognate antigen is unknown.

The repertoire was sequenced with immunoSEQ multiplex PCR; TCRdb's copy has only in-frame clones and lacks some. This sample has 140,000 or so clones, with over 90% found just once. This sequence joins TRBV10-3 and TRBJ2-3, with TRBD2 identical over 8 bases. The sequence derives from a human donor who received an intestinal transplant. Sequenced material: unstimulated CD4+ T cells sorted from spleen or lymph node cells, taken before intestinal transplant. DNA for the CDR3: TGTGCCATCAAGAGCGGGAGATCTGATACGCAGTATTTT. Protein sequence: CAIKSGRSDTQYF.